This TCR beta chain appears in the sequencing data of a study of CD8 T cells in ankylosing spondylitis. Study results and limitations: In ankylosing spondylitis blood, a motif of roughly 8 highly homologous TCR beta variants appeared characteristic.

TCRdb reprocessed the 5' RACE reads via MiXCR and lists one record per CDR3 protein. The profile covers fewer than 200,000 distinct CDR3 sequences, with 15% to 20% appearing a single time and around 4.5% taken by the ten largest. After removal of 4 bases from V and 8 bases from J, the junction contained 8 bases not matched to a gene. Germline V CDR1 and CDR2: LGHDT, YNNKEL (reference sequence). CDR3 length: 16 residues. A note on this clonotype: Its specificity is not known.

The V and J genes are TRBV3-1 and TRBJ2-1, with 13 bases identical to TRBD2. The sequenced sample consisted of blood, either unsorted or a sorted T cell fraction (not recorded which). The TCR was taken from a male donor aged 10-30 years with ankylosing spondylitis or in good health (not recorded which). CDR3 coding DNA: TGTGCCAGCAGCCCAGTGCGACTAGCGGGAGGCGATGAGCAGTTCTTC. Translation: CASSPVRLAGGDEQFF.